The next 21 T cell receptor beta chains were all read from a single sample in a study of OX40 agonist ivuxolimab in advanced cancers. Assay: immunoSEQ multiplex PCR; the TCRdb copy retains only in-frame clones and omits some. The table shows tens of thousands of clones, with 84% occurring only once. Specimen: CD4+ or CD8+ T cells sorted from blood, collected in a trial of the OX40 agonist ivuxolimab. The receptors were sampled from an adult with an advanced solid tumor such as melanoma, head and neck, liver or kidney cancer.

The chain is built from TRBV9 and TRBJ1-2; no definite D call. Germline V gives CDR1 SGDLS, CDR2 YYNGEE. CDR3 length: 12 residues. V was cut by 1 base and J by 3 bases, with 4 bases left in between. CDR3: CASSVSHYGYTF. The CDR3 nucleotides are TGTGCCAGCAGCGTAAGCCACTATGGCTACACCTTC.

V is TRBV6-5 and J is TRBJ1-5; D is ambiguous. The CDR3 consists of 14 residues. V was clipped by 0 bases and J by 7 bases, with 10 bases between them. The germline V gene has CDR1 MNHEY and CDR2 SVGAGI. The CDR3 sequence: CASSYSIGAQPQHF. For the CDR3, the DNA is TGTGCCAGCAGTTACTCGATCGGCGCGCAGCCCCAGCATTTT.

The V and J genes are TRBV11-2 and TRBJ2-2; no definite D call. Trimming removed 0 bases at V and 0 bases at J, with 5 bases between. The CDR3 length is 15 residues. Germline V lookup: CDR1 SGHAT, CDR2 FQNNGV. CDR3 sequence (DNA): TGTGCCAGCAGCTTAGACGGCGCGAACACCGGGGAGCTGTTTTTT. As protein: CASSLDGANTGELFF.

This chain joins TRBV9 and TRBJ2-3; D is ambiguous. Germline V gene data show CDR1 as SGDLS and CDR2 as YYNGEE. The V end was cut by 0 bases, the J end by 0 bases, with 8 bases between. The CDR3 contains 15 residues. CDR3 sequence (DNA): TGTGCCAGCAGCGTAGGGCAGGCTAGCACAGATACGCAGTATTTT. Encoded protein: CASSVGQASTDTQYF.

The chain employs TRBV5-4 and TRBJ2-7; 7 bases fit TRBD2. The CDR3 totals 14 residues. Trimming at V came to 0 bases and at J to 6 bases, leaving 6 bases not matched to a gene. Per the germline V gene, CDR1 is SGHNT and CDR2 is YYREEE (reference sequence). CDR3 in DNA: TGTGCCAGCAGCTTGGTTTCCAGGGAGGGCGAGCAGTACTTC. Translated, it gives CASSLVSREGEQYF. Complete variable domain (other parts from reference TRBV5-4 and TRBJ2-7): ETGVTQSPTHLIKTRGQQVTLRCSSQSGHNTVSWYQQALGQGPQFIFQYYREEENGRGNFPPRFSGLQFPNYSSELNVNALELDDSALYLCASSLVSREGEQYFGPGTRLTVT.

This clone has only a few counts. The CDR3 loop is CASSLGQGAAFF. CDR3 DNA: TGTGCCAGCAGCTTAGGACAGGGGGCAGCTTTCTTT. The chain uses TRBV13 and TRBJ1-1, with TRBD1 identical over 9 bases. Germline CDR1 and CDR2: PRHDT and FYEKMQ (reference sequence). This CDR3 has 12 amino acids. V was pared by 0 bases and J by 10 bases, with 0 bases of the junction left unmatched.

The sample holds one count of this clone. The chain uses TRBV29-1 and TRBJ1-2; no definite D call. The CDR3 has 12 amino acids. CDR1 SQVTM and CDR2 ANQGSEA come from the germline V gene. Trimming took 3 bases from V and 4 from J, leaving 9 bases between them. The CDR3 DNA follows: TGCAGCGTTGACGAGGGTCCCTATGGCTACACCTTC. Its translation is CSVDEGPYGYTF.

The chain employs TRBV7-2 and TRBJ2-3; perhaps TRBD2 as D (6 bases). This CDR3 spans 14 amino acids. The V end lost 6 bases, the J end lost 2 bases, and 12 bases lay between the germline ends. The germline V gene encodes CDR1 SGHTA and CDR2 FQGNSA. CDR3 in DNA: TGTGCCAGCAGAACGGGACTCAACACAGATACGCAGTATTTT. Its translation is CASRTGLNTDTQYF. The complete variable domain, with remaining parts taken from reference TRBV7-2 and TRBJ2-3, reads GAGVSQSPSNKVTEKGKDVELRCDPISGHTALYWYRQSLGQGLEFLIYFQGNSAPDKSGLPSDRFSAERTGGSVSTLTIQRTQQEDSAVYLCASRTGLNTDTQYFGPGTRLTVL.

This chain joins TRBV6-5 and TRBJ1-2; perhaps TRBD1 as D (6 bases). Deletions cut 4 bases from V and 7 bases from J, with 19 bases between. This CDR3 is 15 amino acids long. Per the germline V gene, CDR1 is MNHEY and CDR2 is SVGAGI. The CDR3 spells CASSSMTGGPTGYTF. The CDR3 DNA sequence: TGTGCCAGCAGTTCGATGACAGGAGGACCTACTGGCTACACCTTC.

This chain links TRBV10-1 with TRBJ2-6; D not resolved. V lost 3 bases to trimming and J lost 2 bases, with 14 bases between them. CDR3 length: 17 residues. Per germline, CDR1 WNHNN and CDR2 SYGVQD (reference sequence). Here the CDR3 reads CASSDRGSGPGANVLTF. Here the CDR3 DNA reads TGCGCCAGCAGTGACCGTGGGTCAGGTCCTGGGGCCAACGTCCTGACTTTC.

The chain carries TRBV5-1 and TRBJ2-3, with D uncertain. Trimming pared 3 bases from V and 2 bases from J, leaving 7 bases between. This CDR3 region has 13 residues. Germline V gene lookup returns CDR1 SGHRS and CDR2 YFSETQ. The CDR3: CASSWVPTDTQYF. CDR3 bases: TGCGCCAGCAGCTGGGTGCCCACAGATACGCAGTATTTT.

This clone showed up just a few times. The rearrangement uses TRBV5-1 and TRBJ2-3, with D possibly TRBD2 on 5 matching bases. V dropped 1 base and J dropped 6 bases, with 12 bases sitting between them. The CDR3 covers 14 residues. The germline V gene encodes CDR1 SGHRS and CDR2 YFSETQ. The CDR3 spells CASSLRGKMDTQYF. CDR3 nucleotides: TGCGCCAGCAGCTTGCGGGGAAAGATGGATACGCAGTATTTT.

The CDR3 region has the DNA TGTGCCACCAAGTGGGGTTACGAGCAGTACTTC. Translation gives CATKWGYEQYF. The chain is built from TRBV28 and TRBJ2-7; D call uncertain. This CDR3 is 11 amino acids long. Germline lookup yields CDR1 MDHEN and CDR2 SYDVKM. The germline V and J ends were trimmed by 10 bases and 4 bases, with 11 bases remaining between them.

CDR3 loop: CASRDGDYNEQFF. Here the CDR3 DNA reads TGTGCCAGCAGAGACGGGGACTACAATGAGCAGTTCTTC. The chain links TRBV6-6 to TRBJ2-1; the D gene is possibly TRBD2 (5 bases). V was shortened by 6 bases and J by 3 bases, with 9 bases between the two germline ends. From germline, CDR1 is MNHNY and CDR2 SVGAGI (reference sequence). The CDR3 loop spans 13 amino acids.

This chain connects TRBV2 to TRBJ2-7; a weak D match, TRBD2 (5 bases). Germline loops: CDR1 SNHLY, CDR2 FYNNEI. This CDR3 is 14 amino acids long. Trimming pared 7 bases from V and 6 bases from J, leaving 19 bases between. CDR3 in DNA: TGTGCCAGCACCGAGGGTGGCAAGAGCCCCGAGCAGTACTTC. This codes for CASTEGGKSPEQYF.

This clone was seen once. V gene TRBV2 combines with J gene TRBJ2-7; 7 nucleotides align to TRBD2. The CDR3 totals 15 residues. The ends lost 6 bases at V and 0 bases at J; junction bases unmatched: 8. Looked up from germline, CDR1 is SNHLY and CDR2 is FYNNEI. The CDR3 DNA is TGTGCCAGCAGCGGGAGGCGTAGGAGCTCCTACGAGCAGTACTTC. It specifies CASSGRRRSSYEQYF.

The gene calls are TRBV9 and TRBJ1-1; no definite D call. With 1 base removed from V and 3 bases from J, the gap between germline ends came to 7 bases. Germline values: CDR1 SGDLS, CDR2 YYNGEE. This CDR3 has 13 amino acids. The CDR3 spells CASSVMKDTEAFF. DNA for the CDR3: TGTGCCAGCAGCGTAATGAAGGACACTGAAGCTTTCTTT.

The chain links TRBV4-3 to TRBJ1-2; 7 nucleotides align to TRBD1. V lost 1 base to trimming and J lost 5 bases; unmatched junction nucleotides: 4. The CDR3 covers 14 residues. CDR1 and CDR2 (germline): LGHNA, YSLEER. The CDR3 loop reads CASSQGQGEYGYTF. The CDR3 DNA sequence: TGCGCCAGCAGCCAAGGGCAGGGGGAATATGGCTACACCTTC.

The J gene is TRBJ2-5, the V gene TRBV29-1; D is uncertain. The germline V gene encodes CDR1 SQVTM and CDR2 ANQGSEA. The CDR3 extends over 13 amino acids. The germline V and J ends were trimmed by 3 bases and 4 bases, with 12 bases remaining between them. CDR3 in DNA: TGCAGCGTTGACAGGTCGGTTGGAGAGACCCAGTACTTC. Translating gives CSVDRSVGETQYF. Looking up the rest from reference TRBV29-1 and TRBJ2-5 gives the full variable domain: SAVISQKPSRDICQRGTSLTIQCQVDSQVTMMFWYRQQPGQSLTLIATANQGSEATYESGFVIDKFPISRPNLTFSTLTVSNMSPEDSSIYLCSVDRSVGETQYFGPGTRLLVL.

This clone showed up just once. The chain has TRBV7-6 and TRBJ2-2; TRBD1 agrees at 11 bases. V shed 5 bases and J 7 bases; nucleotides not matched to a gene: 9. The CDR3 extends over 16 amino acids. CDR1 is SGHVS and CDR2 is FNYEAQ in the germline V gene. CDR3 amino acids: CASSLGQGAQVGELFF. The CDR3 DNA is TGTGCCAGCAGCCTCGGACAGGGGGCGCAGGTCGGGGAGCTGTTTTTT. Using reference TRBV7-6 and TRBJ2-2 for the parts outside the CDR3, the full variable domain is GAGVSQSPRYKVTKRGQDVALRCDPISGHVSLYWYRQALGQGPEFLTYFNYEAQQDKSGLPNDRFSAERPEGSISTLTIQRTEQRDSAMYRCASSLGQGAQVGELFFGEGSRLTVL.

The gene calls are TRBV2 and TRBJ2-1; 9 bases are shared with TRBD2. There are 14 residues in the CDR3. V shed 4 bases, J shed 4 bases, and the junction held 2 bases outside the gene matches. Germline-derived CDR1 and CDR2 are SNHLY and FYNNEI. For the CDR3, the DNA is TGTGCCAGCAGTGTAACTAGCGGGTACAATGAGCAGTTCTTC. This gives the protein CASSVTSGYNEQFF.